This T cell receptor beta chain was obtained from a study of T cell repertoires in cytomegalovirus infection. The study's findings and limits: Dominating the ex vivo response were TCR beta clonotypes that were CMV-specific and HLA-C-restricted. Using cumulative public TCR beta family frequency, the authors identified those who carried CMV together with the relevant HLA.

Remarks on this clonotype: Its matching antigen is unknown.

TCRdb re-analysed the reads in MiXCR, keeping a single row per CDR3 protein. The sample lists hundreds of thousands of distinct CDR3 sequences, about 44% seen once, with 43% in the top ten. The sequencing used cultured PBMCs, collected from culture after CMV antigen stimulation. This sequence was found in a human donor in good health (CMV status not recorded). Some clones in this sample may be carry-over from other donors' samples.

This CDR3 reads CASRTSGTKTGELFF. The CDR3 DNA reads as TGTGCCAGCAGAACCTCCGGGACAAAGACCGGGGAGCTGTTTTTT. The V call is TRBV27, the J call TRBJ2-2; weak D call: TRBD1 (6 bases). V was shortened by 6 bases and J by 5 bases, with 16 bases between the two germline ends. Germline lookup yields CDR1 MNHEY and CDR2 SMNVEV (reference sequence). This CDR3 has 15 amino acids.